One sample yielded the 4 T cell receptor beta chains listed below, sequenced in a study of cytotoxic CD8 clonotypes in ibrutinib-treated CLL. The repertoire was sequenced with immunoSEQ multiplex PCR; TCRdb's copy has only in-frame clones and lacks some. The repertoire holds 150,000 to 200,000 clones, with about 88% as singletons. This specimen consisted of PBMCs, obtained at disease progression, from a patient treated with ibrutinib. These receptors all come from a human donor with chronic lymphocytic leukemia.

The CDR3, as DNA: TGTGCCAGCAGTTCAGACAGTCCCTCGAACACCGGGGAGCTGTTTTTT. Amino acid sequence: CASSSDSPSNTGELFF. The chain carries TRBV6-5 and TRBJ2-2, with D possibly matching TRBD1 (5 bases). Trimming pared 4 bases from V and 0 bases from J, leaving 12 bases between. The CDR3 spans 16 residues. CDR1 is MNHEY and CDR2 is SVGAGI in the germline V gene.

The genes are TRBV30 and TRBJ2-3; D may be TRBD1 or TRBD2 (6 bases each). Trimming removed 4 bases at V and 4 bases at J, with 12 bases between. This CDR3 has 13 amino acids. CDR1 and CDR2 (germline): GTSNPN, SVGIG (reference sequence). The CDR3 nucleotides are TGTGCCTGGACTAGGGGGGAGGCAGATACGCAGTATTTT. It specifies CAWTRGEADTQYF.

The chain combines TRBV2 with TRBJ2-4; maybe TRBD1 (5 bases). This CDR3 comprises 18 residues. Trimming took off 2 bases at V and 0 bases at J, with 17 bases between the two ends. The V gene's germline CDR1 is SNHLY and CDR2 FYNNEI. The CDR3 protein is CASSESRERGVAKNIQYF. For the CDR3, the DNA is TGTGCCAGCAGTGAATCCAGGGAACGCGGAGTAGCCAAAAACATTCAGTACTTC.

This rearrangement joins TRBV5-6 to TRBJ1-5; TRBD1 matches at 8 bases. The V segment lost 3 bases and the J segment 1 base; nucleotides outside the gene matches: 6. CDR1 is SGHDT and CDR2 is YYEEEE in the germline V gene. The CDR3 totals 16 residues. CDR3 DNA: TGTGCCAGCAGCTCTCACAGGGGGGTGAGCAATCAGCCCCAGCATTTT. Translation: CASSSHRGVSNQPQHF.